The sequence of this TCR beta chain was determined in a study of identical twins. Overall study findings and caveats: Insertions were reduced in abundant cord blood beta clonotypes but not in memory repertoires.

This clonotype was observed a few times. Its antigen is as yet unknown. MiXCR was run by TCRdb on the 5' RACE reads, yielding one entry per CDR3 protein. Counted here are 450,000 or so distinct CDR3 sequences, more than 13% occurring once; the ten biggest clones make up approximately 0.98%. V was cut by 4 bases and J by 4 bases, with 10 bases left in between. The CDR3 runs 13 residues. The V gene's germline CDR1 is SGHTA and CDR2 FQGNSA. These data were likewise used in another study, on yellow fever vaccine responses in identical twins.

The sequencing sample was made of CD4+ T cells sorted from blood. This sequence joins TRBV7-2 and TRBJ1-1; D unresolved. The TCR sequence derives from a young woman in good health. The CDR3 DNA reads as TGTGCCAGCAGCTCGAAGGGTTTCACTGAAGCTTTCTTT. It translates to CASSSKGFTEAFF.